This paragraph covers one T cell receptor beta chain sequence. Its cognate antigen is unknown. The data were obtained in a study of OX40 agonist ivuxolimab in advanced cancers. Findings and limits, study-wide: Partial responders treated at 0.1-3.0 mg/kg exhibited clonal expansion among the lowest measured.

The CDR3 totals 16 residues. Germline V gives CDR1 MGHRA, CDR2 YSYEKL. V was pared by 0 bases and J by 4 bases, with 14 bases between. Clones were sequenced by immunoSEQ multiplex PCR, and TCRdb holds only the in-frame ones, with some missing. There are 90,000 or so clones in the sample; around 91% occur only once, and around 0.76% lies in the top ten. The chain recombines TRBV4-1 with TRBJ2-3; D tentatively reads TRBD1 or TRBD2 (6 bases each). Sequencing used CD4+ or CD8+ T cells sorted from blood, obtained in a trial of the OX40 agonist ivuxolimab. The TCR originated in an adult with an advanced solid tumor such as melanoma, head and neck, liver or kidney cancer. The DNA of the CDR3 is TGCGCCAGCAGCCAAGATTGGGGGCGGGAAGCAGATACGCAGTATTTT. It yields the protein CASSQDWGREADTQYF.